Sequencing of this T cell receptor (beta chain) was carried out in a study of T cells after yellow fever vaccination. The CDR3 runs to 14 residues. The V end lost 8 bases, the J end lost 2 bases, and 17 bases lay between the germline ends. Germline V gene sequence: CDR1 SQVTM, CDR2 ANQGSEA. This clonotype was counted only a few times. Antigen: not known. Study-wide results and caveats: The study re-detected most primary-vaccination clones after the booster (96% CD4, 88% CD8).

TCRdb ran MiXCR on the 5' RACE reads and lists one entry per CDR3 protein. The data show 250,000 to 300,000 distinct CDR3 sequences, around 5.2% seen once. This chain joins TRBV29-1 and TRBJ2-3; perhaps TRBD2 as D (6 bases). The TCR comes from a man younger than 30 who received the YFV17D yellow fever vaccine. The material sequenced was CD4+ T cells sorted from PBMCs, taken on the day of the yellow fever booster vaccination. The CDR3, as DNA: TGCAGCACGGCCCGCGGGGCCCCCACAGATACGCAGTATTTT. This encodes CSTARGAPTDTQYF.